The rows below give T cell receptor beta chains drawn from one sample of a study of cytomegalovirus exposure and HLA in healthy donors. TCRdb's copy holds only in-frame clones and misses some; the assay was immunoSEQ multiplex PCR. Of 130,000 to 150,000 clones listed, 90% are singletons. Sequenced input: PBMCs. The receptors originated from a woman in her twenties or thirties in good health and CMV-seropositive. Each CDR3 is given with its conserved first and last residue. The order of the fields is CDR3 protein, CDR3 DNA, V gene, D gene, J gene. The D gene is left open where the match is weak.

CASSVAGGVGGYTF	TGTGCCAGCAGTGTTGCAGGGGGAGTAGGTGGCTACACCTTC	TRBV27	TRBD1	TRBJ1-2
CASSSTGSEQYF	TGTGCCAGCAGCTCGACAGGGTCCGAGCAGTACTTC	TRBV5-4	TRBD1	TRBJ2-7
CASSLNRDSTDTQYF	TGTGCCAGCAGTTTAAACCGGGACTCAACAGATACGCAGTATTTT	TRBV27	NA	TRBJ2-3
CASSQGGLAETDTQYF	TGTGCCAGCAGTCAAGGGGGACTAGCGGAGACAGATACGCAGTATTTT	TRBV7-2	TRBD2	TRBJ2-3
CASGRGGVQETQYF	TGTGCCAGCGGCCGAGGGGGTGTCCAAGAGACCCAGTACTTC	TRBV9	NA	TRBJ2-5
CATSSSVANTEAFF	TGTGCCACCAGCAGTTCCGTGGCGAACACTGAAGCTTTCTTT	TRBV15	NA	TRBJ1-1
CASSLEQGIGYF	TGCGCCAGCAGCTTGGAACAGGGGATAGGATACTTC	TRBV5-1	TRBD1	TRBJ2-7
CASSYSRGRYYEQYF	TGTGCCAGCAGTTACTCGAGGGGGCGGTACTACGAGCAGTACTTC	TRBV6-5	TRBD1	TRBJ2-7
CASSLPFTFTQYF	TGTGCCAGCAGCTTACCCTTTACATTTACGCAGTATTTT	TRBV11-2	NA	TRBJ2-3
CASSQEENCRVAGDPRELFF	TGTGCCAGCAGCCAAGAGGAGAACTGCCGGGTAGCGGGAGATCCCAGGGAGCTGTTTTTT	TRBV4-2	TRBD2	TRBJ2-2
CASSLAGLVGGNEQFF	TGCGCCAGCAGCTTGGCGGGCTTGGTTGGGGGGAATGAGCAGTTCTTC	TRBV5-1	NA	TRBJ2-1
CATSKGQTAAYGYTF	TGTGCCACCAGCAAAGGACAGACCGCCGCGTATGGCTACACCTTC	TRBV15	NA	TRBJ1-2
CASSDLLAGENEQFF	TGTGCCAGCAGTGATCTACTAGCGGGAGAGAATGAGCAGTTCTTC	TRBV6-1	TRBD2	TRBJ2-1
CASSPRQSEQYF	TGTGCCAGCTCACCACGACAGAGCGAGCAGTACTTC	TRBV18	NA	TRBJ2-7
CASSLELNTEAFF	TGTGCCAGCAGCTTAGAGCTAAACACTGAAGCTTTCTTT	TRBV7-2	NA	TRBJ1-1
CASSITGGRSEKLFF	TGTGCCAGCAGCATAACAGGGGGAAGGTCAGAAAAACTGTTTTTT	TRBV28	TRBD1	TRBJ1-4
CASLAGTGESEQYF	TGTGCCAGCCTGGCCGGGACAGGGGAGTCCGAGCAGTACTTC	TRBV6-6	TRBD1	TRBJ2-7
CASSLVAGRYTEAFF	TGTGCCAGCAGCTTAGTAGCAGGGAGGTATACTGAAGCTTTCTTT	TRBV7-2	NA	TRBJ1-1